This TCR beta chain comes out of a study of blood T cell repertoires in COVID-19. Whole-study context: The samples span acute and convalescent COVID-19 from the United States, Italy and Spain.

TCRdb's table, derived via immunoSEQ multiplex PCR, lists solely in-frame clones and lacks some. The sample records about 300,000 clones, approximately 84% being singletons. Germline CDR1 and CDR2: GTSNPN and SVGIG (reference sequence). After removal of 7 bases from V and 2 bases from J, the junction contained 16 bases not matched to a gene. The CDR3 is made up of 17 amino acids. This TCR was recovered from a human donor with COVID-19, enrolled during active disease. The donor label of this sample is uncertain. What was sequenced was peripheral blood. The J gene is TRBJ1-4, the V gene TRBV30, with 7 bases matching TRBD1. CDR3 loop: CASTESTGWGTNEKLFF. In DNA form, the CDR3 reads TGTGCCTCTACCGAATCGACAGGGTGGGGCACTAATGAAAAACTGTTTTTT.